This T cell receptor (beta chain) was profiled in a study of blood T cell repertoires in COVID-19. About the study: The study drew acute and convalescent COVID-19 samples from the United States, Italy and Spain.

The V gene's germline CDR1 is SGHNT and CDR2 YENEEA. The CDR3 is 14 amino acids. V was clipped by 2 bases and J by 1 base, with 8 bases between them. Exposed study participants had met a COVID-19 case within 2 weeks before entry. Per the original data handling: Using reference gene primer amplification, nucleated cell counts were estimated. Measured with immunoSEQ multiplex PCR; TCRdb has only the in-frame clones, and not every one. The V and J calls and clone size were taken over from that table, and D and trimming were inferred from the DNA. The table lists 350,000 or so clones, around nine tenths of them singletons.

The TCR was taken from a woman younger than 45 who had been exposed to COVID-19. The rearrangement uses TRBV11-3 and TRBJ2-5; D is unclear. Material: PBMCs or T cells enriched from blood (not recorded which). CDR3 sequence: CASSLSAAQETQYF. DNA of the CDR3: TGTGCCAGCAGCTTAAGTGCGGCCCAAGAGACCCAGTACTTC.